The 6 T cell receptor beta chains reported below all come from one sample, sequenced in a study of early T cells in non-severe SARS-CoV-2 infection. MiXCR was run by TCRdb on the 5' RACE reads, yielding one entry per CDR3 protein. The sample contains about 50,000 distinct CDR3 sequences, 7.5% to 10% of which appear only once. The material sequenced was whole blood. These receptors came from an adult who was a healthcare worker with PCR-confirmed SARS-CoV-2 infection or an uninfected control (not recorded which).

This clonotype was seen repeatedly, ten times or more. The chain recombines TRBV6-6 with TRBJ2-2; TRBD2 matches at 11 bases. After removal of 7 bases from V and 1 base from J, the junction contained 11 bases not matched to a gene. The CDR3 is 18 amino acids. Germline CDR1 is MNHNY and CDR2 is SVGAGI (reference sequence). CDR3 sequence: CASTQTSGTWRNTGELFF. For the CDR3, the DNA is TGTGCCAGCACCCAGACTAGCGGGACATGGAGGAACACCGGGGAGCTGTTTTTT.

The table lists this clonotype with many counts. The chain carries TRBV10-3 and TRBJ2-5; 7 nucleotides match TRBD1. J lost 2 bases, V lost 8 bases, and 14 bases had no gene match. The CDR3 spans 16 residues. Germline V gene lookup returns CDR1 ENHRY and CDR2 SYGVKD. DNA for the CDR3: TGTGCCATCGCCCAGACTCATACGGGACAGCAAGAGACCCAGTACTTC. Protein product: CAIAQTHTGQQETQYF.

This clonotype was seen more than once but under ten times. The chain links TRBV5-1 to TRBJ2-5; the D gene could be TRBD1 or TRBD2 (5 bases each). This CDR3 region has 15 residues. Trimming removed 4 bases from V and 3 bases from J, with 16 bases in between. Germline CDR1 is SGHRS and CDR2 is YFSETQ. The CDR3 loop reads CASSLNGAEKETQYF. CDR3 bases: TGCGCCAGCAGCCTGAACGGGGCGGAGAAAGAGACCCAGTACTTC. Complete variable domain (other parts from reference TRBV5-1 and TRBJ2-5): KAGVTQTPRYLIKTRGQQVTLSCSPISGHRSVSWYQQTPGQGLQFLFEYFSETQRNKGNFPGRFSGRQFSNSRSEMNVSTLELGDSALYLCASSLNGAEKETQYFGPGTRLLVL.

This clonotype was seen a few times. This chain uses TRBV5-1 with TRBJ1-1; possible D gene TRBD1, 5 bases. This CDR3 has 14 residues. Trimming removed 4 bases at V and 6 bases at J, with 16 bases between. Germline CDR1 SGHRS, CDR2 YFSETQ. The CDR3, as DNA: TGCGCCAGCAGCCCCACAAATTCGGGGGCTGAAGCTTTCTTT. Its protein is CASSPTNSGAEAFF. Together with reference TRBV5-1 and TRBJ1-1, the CDR3 gives the full variable domain: KAGVTQTPRYLIKTRGQQVTLSCSPISGHRSVSWYQQTPGQGLQFLFEYFSETQRNKGNFPGRFSGRQFSNSRSEMNVSTLELGDSALYLCASSPTNSGAEAFFGQGTRLTVV.

This clonotype came up many times. The chain links TRBV18 to TRBJ2-7; D remains ambiguous. Trimming cost V 6 bases and J 5 bases, with 14 bases left between them. This CDR3 has 13 residues. Germline V CDR1 and CDR2: KGHSH, LQKENI. CDR3 in DNA: TGTGCCAGCTCCCCGACTTTCGGTAACGAGCAGTACTTC. Translated: CASSPTFGNEQYF.

This clonotype was seen at least ten times. The CDR3 nucleotides read TGTGCCAGCAGTTTTTCAACAGGGGGAGTTTCTGGAAACACCATATATTTT. Protein sequence: CASSFSTGGVSGNTIYF. The chain combines TRBV6-5 with TRBJ1-3; 8 bases are a match to TRBD1. The V gene's germline CDR1 is MNHEY and CDR2 SVGAGI. V trimming: 4 bases; J trimming: 1 base; junction bases outside the gene matches: 9. The CDR3 has 17 residues.